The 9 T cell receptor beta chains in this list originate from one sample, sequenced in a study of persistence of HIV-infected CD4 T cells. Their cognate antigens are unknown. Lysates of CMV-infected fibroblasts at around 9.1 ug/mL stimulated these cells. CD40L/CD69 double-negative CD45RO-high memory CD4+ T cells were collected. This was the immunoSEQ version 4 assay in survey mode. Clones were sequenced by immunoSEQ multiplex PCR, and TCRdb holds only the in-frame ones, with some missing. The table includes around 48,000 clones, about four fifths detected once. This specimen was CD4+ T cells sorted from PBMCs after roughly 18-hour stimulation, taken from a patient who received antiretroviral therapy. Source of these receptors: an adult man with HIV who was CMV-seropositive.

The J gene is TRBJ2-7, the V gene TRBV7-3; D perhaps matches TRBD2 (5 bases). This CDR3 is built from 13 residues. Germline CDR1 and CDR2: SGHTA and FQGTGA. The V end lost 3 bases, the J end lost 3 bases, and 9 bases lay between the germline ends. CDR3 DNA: TGTGCCAGCAGCTTGGACGGAGGCTACGAGCAGTACTTC. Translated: CASSLDGGYEQYF.

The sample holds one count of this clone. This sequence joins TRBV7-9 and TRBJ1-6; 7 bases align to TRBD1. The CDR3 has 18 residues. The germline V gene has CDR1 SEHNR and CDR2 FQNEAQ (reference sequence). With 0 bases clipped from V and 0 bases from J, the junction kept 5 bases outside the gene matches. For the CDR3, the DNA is TGTGCCAGCAGCTTAGCCAGGGGGGCCAGCTCCTATAATTCACCCCTCCACTTT. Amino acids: CASSLARGASSYNSPLHF.

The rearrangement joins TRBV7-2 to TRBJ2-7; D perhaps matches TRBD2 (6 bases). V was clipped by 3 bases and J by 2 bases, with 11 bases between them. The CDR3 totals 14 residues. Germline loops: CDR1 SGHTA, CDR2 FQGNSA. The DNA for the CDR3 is TGTGCCAGCAGCTTCCGGGAGCTAGCCTACGAGCAGTACTTC. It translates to CASSFRELAYEQYF.

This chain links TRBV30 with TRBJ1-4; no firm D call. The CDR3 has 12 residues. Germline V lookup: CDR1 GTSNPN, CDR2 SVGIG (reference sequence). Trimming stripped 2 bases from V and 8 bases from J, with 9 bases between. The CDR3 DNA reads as TGTGCCTGGAGTAGCGGTCGCGAAAAACTGTTTTTT. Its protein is CAWSSGREKLFF. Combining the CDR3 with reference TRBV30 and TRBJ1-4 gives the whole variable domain SQTIHQWPATLVQPVGSPLSLECTVEGTSNPNLYWYRQAAGRGLQLLFYSVGIGQISSEVPQNLSASRPQDRQFILSSKKLLLSDSGFYLCAWSSGREKLFFGSGTQLSVL.

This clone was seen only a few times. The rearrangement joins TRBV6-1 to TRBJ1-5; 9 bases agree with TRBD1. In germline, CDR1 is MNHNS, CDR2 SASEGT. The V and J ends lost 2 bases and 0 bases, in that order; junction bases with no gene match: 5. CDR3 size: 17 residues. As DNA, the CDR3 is TGTGCCAGCAGTGAAACGGACAGGGGATTTAGCAATCAGCCCCAGCATTTT. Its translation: CASSETDRGFSNQPQHF.

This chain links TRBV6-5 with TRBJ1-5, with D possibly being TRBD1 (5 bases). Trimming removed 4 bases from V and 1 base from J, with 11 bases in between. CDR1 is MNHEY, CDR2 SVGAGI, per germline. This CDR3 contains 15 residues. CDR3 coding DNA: TGTGCCAGCAGTTCCCTAGGGGACAGCAATCAGCCCCAGCATTTT. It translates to CASSSLGDSNQPQHF.

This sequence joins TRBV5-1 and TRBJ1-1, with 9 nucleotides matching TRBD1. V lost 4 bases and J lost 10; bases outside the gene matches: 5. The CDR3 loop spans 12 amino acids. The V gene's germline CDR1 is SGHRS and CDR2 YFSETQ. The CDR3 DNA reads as TGCGCCAGCAGCCAACAGGGGGCTCGAGCTTTCTTT. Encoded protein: CASSQQGARAFF.

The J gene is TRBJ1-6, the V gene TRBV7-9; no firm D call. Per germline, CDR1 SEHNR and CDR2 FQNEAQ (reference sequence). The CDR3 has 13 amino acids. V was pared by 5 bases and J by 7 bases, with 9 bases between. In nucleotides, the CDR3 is TGTGCCAGCAGCACTAAAGAGAATTCACCCCTCCACTTT. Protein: CASSTKENSPLHF.

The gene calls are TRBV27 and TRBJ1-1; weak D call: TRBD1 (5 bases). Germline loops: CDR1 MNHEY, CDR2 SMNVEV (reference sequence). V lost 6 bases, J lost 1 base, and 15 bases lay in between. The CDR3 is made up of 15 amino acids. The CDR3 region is CASRVAGGQNTEAFF. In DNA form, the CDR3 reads TGTGCCAGCAGAGTTGCTGGCGGACAGAACACTGAAGCTTTCTTT.